This T cell receptor (beta chain) was captured by sequencing in a study of T cell repertoires in cytomegalovirus infection. Study at large: Public TCR beta signatures marked donors with CMV infection and the matching HLA. Study-level findings and limits: Accumulated public TCR beta family frequency recognized individuals carrying CMV together with the relevant HLA. HLA-C-restricted CMV clonotypes gave the most frequent clonotype in two of eight donors.

TCRdb recomputed calls from the reads with MiXCR, one row per CDR3 protein. Among about 310,000 distinct CDR3 sequences listed, roughly a sixth were seen once. V lost 6 bases and J lost 0, with 11 bases in between. Germline values: CDR1 MNHEY, CDR2 SVGEGT. CDR3 length: 14 residues. This clonotype was seen repeatedly, ten times or more. The target antigen is unknown. Sequencing was done on a sample of PBMCs. The chain links TRBV6-2 or TRBV6-3 to TRBJ1-1, with D perhaps matching TRBD1 (6 bases). This clonotype originated in a human donor in good health (CMV status not recorded). Some clones in this sample may be carry-over from other donors' samples. The CDR3 loop is CASRMGTLNTEAFF. In DNA, the CDR3 is TGTGCCAGCAGAATGGGGACACTGAACACTGAAGCTTTCTTT.